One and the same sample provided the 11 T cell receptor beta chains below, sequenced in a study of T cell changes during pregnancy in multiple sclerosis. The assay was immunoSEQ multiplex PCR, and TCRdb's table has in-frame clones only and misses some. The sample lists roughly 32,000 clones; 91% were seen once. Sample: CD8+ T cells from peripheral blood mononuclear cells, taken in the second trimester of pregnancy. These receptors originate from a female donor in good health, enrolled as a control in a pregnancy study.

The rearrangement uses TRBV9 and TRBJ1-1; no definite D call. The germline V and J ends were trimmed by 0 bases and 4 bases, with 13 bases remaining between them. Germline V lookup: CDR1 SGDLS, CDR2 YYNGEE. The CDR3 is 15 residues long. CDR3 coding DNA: TGTGCCAGCAGCGTAGCTGACTATTTGACCACTGAAGCTTTCTTT. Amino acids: CASSVADYLTTEAFF.

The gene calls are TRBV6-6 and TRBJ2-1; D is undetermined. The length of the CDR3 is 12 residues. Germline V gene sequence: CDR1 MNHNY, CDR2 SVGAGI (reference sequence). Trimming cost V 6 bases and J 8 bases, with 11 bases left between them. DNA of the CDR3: TGTGCCAGCAGCCTAAGTACGGATGAGCAGTTCTTC. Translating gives CASSLSTDEQFF.

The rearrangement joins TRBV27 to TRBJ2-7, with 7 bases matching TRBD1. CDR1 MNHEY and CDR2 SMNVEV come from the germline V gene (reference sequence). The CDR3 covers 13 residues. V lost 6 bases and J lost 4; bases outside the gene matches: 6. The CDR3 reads CASSPGQRYEQYF. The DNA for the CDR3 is TGTGCCAGCAGCCCGGGACAGAGGTACGAGCAGTACTTC.

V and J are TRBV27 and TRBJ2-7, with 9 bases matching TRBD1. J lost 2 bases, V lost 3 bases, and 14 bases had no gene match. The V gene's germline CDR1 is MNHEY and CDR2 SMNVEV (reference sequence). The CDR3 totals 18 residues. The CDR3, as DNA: TGTGCCAGCAGTTTTGATCCCCCCCGGGACAGGGCCGCCTACGAGCAGTACTTC. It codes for CASSFDPPRDRAAYEQYF.

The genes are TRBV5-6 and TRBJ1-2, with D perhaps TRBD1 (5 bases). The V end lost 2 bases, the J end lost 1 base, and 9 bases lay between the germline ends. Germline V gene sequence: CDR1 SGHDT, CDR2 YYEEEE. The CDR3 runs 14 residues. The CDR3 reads CASSFSDSNYGYTF. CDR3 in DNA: TGTGCCAGCAGCTTTTCAGACAGTAACTATGGCTACACCTTC.

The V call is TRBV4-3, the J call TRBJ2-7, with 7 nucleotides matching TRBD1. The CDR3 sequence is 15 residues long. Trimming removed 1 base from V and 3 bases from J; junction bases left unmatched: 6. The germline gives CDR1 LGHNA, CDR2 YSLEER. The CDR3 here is CASSQGGSGGYEQYF. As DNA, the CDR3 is TGCGCCAGCAGCCAAGGAGGGTCAGGGGGCTACGAGCAGTACTTC.

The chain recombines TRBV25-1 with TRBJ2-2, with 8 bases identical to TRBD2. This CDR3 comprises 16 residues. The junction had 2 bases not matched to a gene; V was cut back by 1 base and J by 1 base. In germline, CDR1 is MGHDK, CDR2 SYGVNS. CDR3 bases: TGTGCCAGCAGTGAATTGGCGGGGGGGAACACCGGGGAGCTGTTTTTT. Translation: CASSELAGGNTGELFF.

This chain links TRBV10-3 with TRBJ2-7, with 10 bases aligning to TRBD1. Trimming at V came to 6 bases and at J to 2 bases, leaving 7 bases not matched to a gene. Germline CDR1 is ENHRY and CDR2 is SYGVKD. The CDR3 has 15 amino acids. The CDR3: CAISQTGGAAYEQYF. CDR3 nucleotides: TGTGCCATCAGCCAGACAGGGGGCGCCGCCTACGAGCAGTACTTC.

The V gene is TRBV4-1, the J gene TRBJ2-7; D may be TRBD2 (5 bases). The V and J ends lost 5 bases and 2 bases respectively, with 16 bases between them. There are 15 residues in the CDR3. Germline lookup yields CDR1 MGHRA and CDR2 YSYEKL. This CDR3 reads CASSFRTLGTYEQYF. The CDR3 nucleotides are TGCGCCAGCAGCTTCCGGACCCTCGGGACCTACGAGCAGTACTTC.

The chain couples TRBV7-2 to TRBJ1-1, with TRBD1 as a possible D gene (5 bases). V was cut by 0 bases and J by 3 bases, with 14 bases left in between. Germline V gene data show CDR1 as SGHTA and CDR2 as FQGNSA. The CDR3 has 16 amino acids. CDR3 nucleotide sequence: TGTGCCAGCAGCTTAGCCCGACTCTTAGGGGACACTGAAGCTTTCTTT. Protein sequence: CASSLARLLGDTEAFF. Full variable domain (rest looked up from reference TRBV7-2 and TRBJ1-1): GAGVSQSPSNKVTEKGKDVELRCDPISGHTALYWYRQSLGQGLEFLIYFQGNSAPDKSGLPSDRFSAERTGGSVSTLTIQRTQQEDSAVYLCASSLARLLGDTEAFFGQGTRLTVV.

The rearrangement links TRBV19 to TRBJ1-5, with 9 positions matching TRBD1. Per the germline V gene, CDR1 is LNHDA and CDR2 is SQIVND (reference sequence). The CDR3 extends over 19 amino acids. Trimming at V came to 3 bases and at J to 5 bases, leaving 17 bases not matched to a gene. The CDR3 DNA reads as TGTGCCAGTAGTATCACCTATTCAAAACAGGGGGCTGGGGATCAGCCCCAGCATTTT. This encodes CASSITYSKQGAGDQPQHF.